Presented here are 29 T cell receptor beta chains from one specimen sequenced in a study of TIL therapy for anti-PD-1-resistant metastatic lung cancer. This was the immunoSEQ v3 assay. The protocol was immunoSEQ multiplex PCR, while the TCRdb copy is restricted to in-frame clones and leaves out a portion. The table lists 54,000 or so clones, 70% to 75% of them singletons. Time point reported: pre-treatment sample, taken before nivolumab and TIL therapy. This specimen was blood, taken at baseline. These receptor sequences come from a person aged 25-85 years with non-small cell lung cancer.

The rearrangement uses TRBV20-1 and TRBJ2-7, with D perhaps TRBD2 (5 bases). V lost 8 bases and J lost 3, with 11 bases in between. The CDR3 totals 11 residues. The germline CDR1 and CDR2 sequences are DFQATT and SNEGSKA (reference sequence). The CDR3 bases are TGCAGTACGTCCGGGATCTACGAGCAGTACTTC. Its translation: CSTSGIYEQYF.

This clone was picked up a small number of times. The rearrangement uses TRBV7-3 and TRBJ1-1, with D unresolved. Germline CDR1 reads SGHTA; CDR2 reads FQGTGA. The germline V and J ends were trimmed by 5 bases and 0 bases, with 10 bases remaining between them. The CDR3 contains 14 residues. In nucleotides, the CDR3 is TGTGCCAGCAGCCTACTCAGGATGAACACTGAAGCTTTCTTT. The encoded protein is CASSLLRMNTEAFF.

This clone was picked up a small number of times. V is TRBV19 and J is TRBJ2-7, with D unclear. This CDR3 spans 13 amino acids. Trimming took 3 bases from V and 0 from J, leaving 6 bases between them. Looked up from germline, CDR1 is LNHDA and CDR2 is SQIVND (reference sequence). The CDR3 reads CASSIEVSYEQYF. DNA of the CDR3: TGTGCCAGTAGTATCGAGGTCTCCTACGAGCAGTACTTC.

The rearrangement joins TRBV7-3 to TRBJ2-7, with 12 bases lining up with TRBD1. The germline CDR1 and CDR2 sequences are SGHTA and FQGTGA. This CDR3 region has 18 residues. Losses at the gene ends were 2 bases for V and 4 bases for J; bases not matched to a gene: 12. CDR3 loop: CASSLRPSGTGGLYEQYF. The CDR3 region has the DNA TGTGCCAGCAGCTTACGGCCCTCCGGGACAGGGGGCCTGTACGAGCAGTACTTC. The whole variable domain, filled in from reference TRBV7-3 and TRBJ2-7, reads GAGVSQTPSNKVTEKGKYVELRCDPISGHTALYWYRQSLGQGPEFLIYFQGTGAADDSGLPNDRFFAVRPEGSVSTLKIQRTERGDSAVYLCASSLRPSGTGGLYEQYFGPGTRLTVT.

The V gene is TRBV28, the J gene TRBJ2-2, with D perhaps TRBD2 (6 bases). The germline gives CDR1 MDHEN, CDR2 SYDVKM. The germline V and J ends were trimmed by 2 bases and 5 bases, with 18 bases remaining between them. This CDR3 has 17 residues. The CDR3 sequence is CASSLAGSRRGTGELFF. CDR3 bases: TGTGCCAGCAGTTTAGCTGGGTCCCGCCGGGGGACCGGGGAGCTGTTTTTT.

V and J are TRBV2 and TRBJ1-3; 10 bases are a match to TRBD1. The V segment lost 8 bases and the J segment 2 bases; nucleotides outside the gene matches: 3. Germline V lookup: CDR1 SNHLY, CDR2 FYNNEI. CDR3 length: 14 residues. The CDR3 DNA reads as TGTGCCAGCGCCGGGACAGGGGCTGGAAACACCATATATTTT. It is translated as CASAGTGAGNTIYF.

The chain carries TRBV9 and TRBJ2-1; D remains unclear. Germline-derived CDR1 and CDR2 are SGDLS and YYNGEE. The CDR3 sequence is 18 residues long. Trimming shortened V by 4 bases and J by 2 bases, and 22 bases separated the two germline ends. CDR3 region: CASSIRDPKMATYNEQFF. CDR3 nucleotides: TGTGCCAGCAGCATCAGAGATCCGAAGATGGCTACCTACAATGAGCAGTTCTTC.

The chain links TRBV5-4 to TRBJ2-6, with D hard to call. Germline values: CDR1 SGHNT, CDR2 YYREEE (reference sequence). V lost 4 bases and J lost 0, with 11 bases in between. The CDR3 totals 16 residues. CDR3 sequence reads: CASSAELGSGANVLTF. In DNA, the CDR3 is TGTGCCAGCAGCGCTGAATTGGGCTCTGGGGCCAACGTCCTGACTTTC.

In its sample, this clone was seen a few times. The chain recombines TRBV5-6 with TRBJ1-3; no firm D call. Germline V gene sequence: CDR1 SGHDT, CDR2 YYEEEE. V gave up 0 bases and J gave up 2 bases, with 9 bases separating them. The CDR3 runs 15 residues. The CDR3 is CASSLEGIAGNTIYF. The CDR3 nucleotides are TGTGCCAGCAGCTTGGAGGGTATAGCTGGAAACACCATATATTTT.

V usage is TRBV18 and J usage is TRBJ1-1, with D possibly matching TRBD1 (6 bases). The V gene's germline CDR1 is KGHSH and CDR2 LQKENI. The germline V and J ends were trimmed by 2 bases and 1 base, with 8 bases remaining between them. The CDR3 is 14 residues long. The CDR3 DNA reads as TGTGCCAGCTCACCAGACAGGAAGAACACTGAAGCTTTCTTT. Protein: CASSPDRKNTEAFF.

The CDR3 reads CASSTLRRGPVPDTQYF. CDR3 sequence (DNA): TGTGCCAGCAGTACACTACGTAGAGGTCCGGTTCCAGATACGCAGTATTTT. The gene calls are TRBV28 and TRBJ2-3, with D unresolved. Germline CDR1 is MDHEN and CDR2 is SYDVKM. The CDR3 loop spans 17 amino acids. V lost 5 bases to trimming and J lost 4 bases, with 22 bases between them.

This rearrangement joins TRBV12-5 to TRBJ1-2, with 7 positions matching TRBD1. Germline V lookup: CDR1 LGHNT, CDR2 FRNRAP. J was trimmed by 0 bases and V by 3 bases; bases with no gene match: 4. CDR3 size: 15 residues. For the CDR3, the DNA is TGTGCTAGTGGTTTCAGGGGGGAGGCTAACTATGGCTACACCTTC. Translating it yields CASGFRGEANYGYTF.

The chain joins TRBV28 to TRBJ2-7; 8 bases map to TRBD1. CDR3 length: 14 amino acids. Germline CDR1 MDHEN, CDR2 SYDVKM. V was clipped by 3 bases and J by 5 bases; unmatched bases: 6. The CDR3 protein is CASSFSQGANEQYF. The CDR3 DNA follows: TGTGCCAGCAGTTTCTCCCAGGGGGCAAACGAGCAGTACTTC.

This clone was seen more than once but under ten times. CDR3 protein: CASSLSNEQYF. DNA for the CDR3: TGTGCCAGCAGCTTGTCTAACGAGCAGTACTTC. The rearrangement uses TRBV5-4 and TRBJ2-7; D unclear. Germline CDR1 reads SGHNT; CDR2 reads YYREEE (reference sequence). The CDR3 runs 11 residues. The V end was cut by 1 base, the J end by 5 bases, with 4 bases between.

This clone is medium-sized in the sample. The rearrangement joins TRBV20-1 to TRBJ1-2, with D maybe TRBD1 (5 bases). The V gene's germline CDR1 is DFQATT and CDR2 SNEGSKA (reference sequence). This CDR3 contains 9 residues. The CDR3 coding sequence is TGCCAACAGGTCTATGGCTACACCTTC. Amino acids: CQQVYGYTF.

The chain joins TRBV9 to TRBJ2-7, with D tentatively TRBD1 (5 bases). The germline V gene encodes CDR1 SGDLS and CDR2 YYNGEE. This CDR3 has 14 residues. V was shortened by 0 bases and J by 3 bases, with 10 bases between the two germline ends. CDR3: CASSVGGAGYEQYF. The CDR3 DNA reads as TGTGCCAGCAGCGTAGGGGGCGCAGGCTACGAGCAGTACTTC.

The V call is TRBV6-1, the J call TRBJ1-6; unclear D gene. Between the trimmed V and J ends, which lost 8 bases and 9 bases, there was a span of 17 bases. This CDR3 contains 14 residues. CDR1 is MNHNS and CDR2 is SASEGT in the germline V gene. CDR3 DNA sequence: TGTGCCAGCCTTGGGCAAGTCGAGGGTTCACCCCTCCACTTT. It codes for CASLGQVEGSPLHF.

The gene calls are TRBV4-2 and TRBJ2-7, with 8 bases identical to TRBD2. The CDR3 contains 18 residues. J lost 3 bases, V lost 0 bases, and 13 bases had no gene match. The germline CDR1 and CDR2 sequences are LGHNA and YNFKEQ. CDR3 residues: CASSQDLSSGAEGYEQYF. The CDR3 coding sequence is TGTGCCAGCAGCCAAGATCTTAGTAGCGGGGCAGAGGGCTACGAGCAGTACTTC.

This clone was detected only a few times. The rearrangement uses TRBV7-2 and TRBJ1-6, with TRBD1 as a possible D gene (5 bases). The CDR3 is 16 amino acids. Trimming stripped 5 bases from V and 7 bases from J, with 18 bases between. The germline CDR1 and CDR2 sequences are SGHTA and FQGNSA. Here the CDR3 reads CASSAIPGRRNSPLHF. The CDR3 nucleotides read TGTGCCAGCAGCGCTATTCCAGGGAGACGCAATTCACCCCTCCACTTT. The complete variable domain, with remaining parts taken from reference TRBV7-2 and TRBJ1-6, reads GAGVSQSPSNKVTEKGKDVELRCDPISGHTALYWYRQSLGQGLEFLIYFQGNSAPDKSGLPSDRFSAERTGGSVSTLTIQRTQQEDSAVYLCASSAIPGRRNSPLHFGNGTRLTVT.

This clone came up a few times. The rearrangement uses TRBV29-1 and TRBJ2-7; 12 bases align to TRBD1. Germline-derived CDR1 and CDR2 are SQVTM and ANQGSEA. CDR3 length equals 14 residues. V shed 1 base and J 5 bases; nucleotides not matched to a gene: 3. CDR3 loop: CSVEGGQGADEQYF. The CDR3 bases are TGCAGCGTTGAAGGGGGACAGGGGGCAGACGAGCAGTACTTC.

The gene calls are TRBV28 and TRBJ1-3; 8 nucleotides agree with TRBD1. CDR3 size: 17 residues. The V gene end was trimmed by 5 bases and the J gene end by 3 bases; junction bases not matched to a gene: 12. Germline lookup yields CDR1 MDHEN and CDR2 SYDVKM. For the CDR3, the DNA is TGTGCCAGCAGTCACTACCCCAGGGGGCTGAATGGAAACACCATATATTTT. Residues: CASSHYPRGLNGNTIYF.

As concerns this clone: The sample carries other DNA sequences with the same CDR3. This sequence joins TRBV11-3 and TRBJ1-6, with TRBD1 as a possible D gene (6 bases). The V gene's germline CDR1 is SGHNT and CDR2 YENEEA. The CDR3 contains 18 residues. Trimming pared 0 bases from V and 0 bases from J, leaving 12 bases between. The DNA for the CDR3 is TGTGCCAGCAGCTTAGATCAAGGGGGGAGCTCCTATAATTCACCCCTCCACTTT. It specifies CASSLDQGGSSYNSPLHF.

CDR3 amino acids: CASSQAGLAGGPSYEQYF. For the CDR3, the DNA is TGTGCCAGCAGCCAAGCGGGACTAGCGGGAGGGCCCTCCTACGAGCAGTACTTC. V usage is TRBV4-2 and J usage is TRBJ2-7, with TRBD2 identical over 16 bases. V shed 1 base, J shed 0 bases, and the junction held 3 bases outside the gene matches. This CDR3 spans 18 amino acids. Looked up from germline, CDR1 is LGHNA and CDR2 is YNFKEQ.

The sample holds one count of this clone. The chain is built from TRBV7-8 and TRBJ1-1; D unclear. V was clipped by 1 base and J by 1 base, with 7 bases between them. The length of the CDR3 is 14 residues. Germline loops: CDR1 SGHVS, CDR2 FQNEAQ. This chain's CDR3 is CASSLEQTNTEAFF. The CDR3 DNA follows: TGTGCCAGCAGCTTAGAGCAGACGAACACTGAAGCTTTCTTT.

The chain couples TRBV6-1 to TRBJ2-7, with a weak D call TRBD2 (7 bases). The V gene lost 5 bases and the J gene lost 5 bases, with 19 bases spanning the gap. Germline assignment: CDR1 MNHNS and CDR2 SASEGT. This CDR3 contains 15 residues. Here the CDR3 DNA reads TGTGCCAGCAGTTCCGAGGAGGGGGGGGGCGACGAGCAGTACTTC. As protein: CASSSEEGGGDEQYF.

The chain couples TRBV4-2 to TRBJ1-2; 8 nucleotides match TRBD1. CDR3 length: 15 amino acids. Germline CDR1 is LGHNA and CDR2 is YNFKEQ. V lost 1 base and J lost 3; bases outside the gene matches: 4. The CDR3 here is CASSQVQGGDYGYTF. CDR3 sequence (DNA): TGTGCCAGCAGCCAAGTACAGGGGGGGGACTATGGCTACACCTTC.

This clone came up once. The rearrangement links TRBV9 to TRBJ2-5, with D maybe TRBD1 (6 bases). Germline V CDR1 and CDR2: SGDLS, YYNGEE. The CDR3 contains 15 residues. V lost 0 bases and J 4 bases, leaving 13 bases between the germline ends. The DNA of the CDR3 is TGTGCCAGCAGCGTAGAATGGGGGCAGAGAGAGACCCAGTACTTC. Translating it yields CASSVEWGQRETQYF. The entire variable domain, with the rest obtained from reference TRBV9 and TRBJ2-5, is as follows: DSGVTQTPKHLITATGQRVTLRCSPRSGDLSVYWYQQSLDQGLQFLIQYYNGEERAKGNILERFSAQQFPDLHSELNLSSLELGDSALYFCASSVEWGQRETQYFGPGTRLLVL.

CDR3 amino acids: CASSLVGGRVPPYEQYF. The CDR3 DNA sequence: TGTGCCAGCAGCTTGGTAGGGGGCAGGGTTCCGCCCTACGAGCAGTACTTC. The J gene is TRBJ2-7, the V gene TRBV5-6; TRBD1 matches 7 bases. Germline loops: CDR1 SGHDT, CDR2 YYEEEE. Germline trimming cut 0 bases from V and 2 bases from J; bases unmatched to any gene: 11. This CDR3 comprises 17 residues.

The chain has TRBV11-2 and TRBJ1-1; 8 positions match TRBD1. Germline trimming cut 4 bases from V and 10 bases from J; bases unmatched to any gene: 8. This CDR3 has 13 amino acids. From germline, CDR1 is SGHAT and CDR2 FQNNGV. The chain's CDR3 is CASSSRTTGGAFF. CDR3 in DNA: TGTGCCAGCAGCTCCCGAACCACAGGGGGAGCTTTCTTT.